This record covers a single TCR beta chain. These data originate in a study of T cell changes during pregnancy in multiple sclerosis. The repertoire was sequenced with immunoSEQ multiplex PCR; TCRdb's copy has only in-frame clones and lacks some. The table records 65,000 to 85,000 clones, 80% to 95% of them present only once. V lost 4 bases, J lost 11 bases, and 9 bases lay in between. Germline loops: CDR1 SGHKS, CDR2 YYEKEE (reference sequence). The CDR3 is 10 amino acids. The chain couples TRBV5-5 to TRBJ1-1; no definite D call. Sequencing was performed on CD4+ T cells from peripheral blood mononuclear cells, taken after pregnancy. This receptor was taken from a female donor with multiple sclerosis, enrolled in a pregnancy study. The CDR3 loop is CASSGSRAFF. CDR3 nucleotides: TGTGCCAGCAGCGGCTCGCGGGCTTTCTTT.